The 26 T cell receptor beta chains presented below share a single source sample, sequenced in a study of blood T cell repertoires in COVID-19. Clones were read by immunoSEQ multiplex PCR, and TCRdb kept only the in-frame ones, dropping some. Among about 370,000 clones listed, roughly 90% were seen once. Input material: PBMCs or T cells enriched from blood (not recorded which). All receptors derive from a woman aged 40 to 50 who had been exposed to COVID-19.

The chain combines TRBV30 with TRBJ1-1; D gene uncertain. Trimming stripped 5 bases from V and 3 bases from J, with 10 bases between. This CDR3 is built from 12 residues. Germline-derived CDR1 and CDR2 are GTSNPN and SVGIG (reference sequence). The CDR3 DNA sequence: TGTGCCTGGGGAGACGGGGACACTGAAGCTTTCTTT. Translated: CAWGDGDTEAFF.

The rearrangement links TRBV29-1 to TRBJ1-2, with D hard to call. This CDR3 has 14 residues. The V end lost 6 bases, the J end lost 2 bases, and 16 bases lay between the germline ends. Germline loops: CDR1 SQVTM, CDR2 ANQGSEA. The CDR3 sequence is CSVDEQQLNYGYTF. The CDR3 nucleotides read TGCAGCGTCGACGAACAACAGTTAAACTATGGCTACACCTTC.

The chain uses TRBV19 and TRBJ1-5, with TRBD1 matching over 9 bases. V trimming: 6 bases; J trimming: 4 bases; junction bases outside the gene matches: 1. The germline V gene encodes CDR1 LNHDA and CDR2 SQIVND (reference sequence). This CDR3 comprises 13 residues. CDR3 sequence (DNA): TGTGCCAGTAGGGGGACAGGGAATCAGCCCCAGCATTTT. Amino acid sequence: CASRGTGNQPQHF.

The V gene is TRBV19, the J gene TRBJ1-5; 8 bases agree with TRBD1. In germline, CDR1 is LNHDA, CDR2 SQIVND (reference sequence). This CDR3 is built from 14 residues. J gave up 7 bases and V 5 bases, and 7 bases lay outside the gene matches. The CDR3 spells CASSAQGARQPQHF. The DNA of the CDR3 is TGTGCCAGTAGTGCGCAGGGGGCACGCCAGCCCCAGCATTTT.

The CDR3 DNA reads as TGTGCCAGCAGCTTAACGGACTACGCCCCCAATCAGCCCCAGCATTTT. Translating gives CASSLTDYAPNQPQHF. The rearrangement links TRBV7-9 to TRBJ1-5; D unresolved. CDR1 is SEHNR, CDR2 FQNEAQ, per germline (reference sequence). The CDR3 covers 16 residues. V gave up 2 bases and J gave up 3 bases, with 14 bases separating them.

The chain combines TRBV18 with TRBJ2-1, with a weak D call TRBD2 (5 bases). Germline CDR1 KGHSH, CDR2 LQKENI. The V end was cut by 1 base, the J end by 4 bases, with 14 bases between. CDR3 length: 16 residues. In DNA form, the CDR3 reads TGTGCCAGCTCACCACTGTCGGGGTCATTTTACAATGAGCAGTTCTTC. This encodes CASSPLSGSFYNEQFF. Together with reference TRBV18 and TRBJ2-1, the CDR3 gives the full variable domain: NAGVMQNPRHLVRRRGQEARLRCSPMKGHSHVYWYRQLPEEGLKFMVYLQKENIIDESGMPKERFSAEFPKEGPSILRIQQVVRGDSAAYFCASSPLSGSFYNEQFFGPGTRLTVL.

This clone was detected only once. J is TRBJ2-7 and V is TRBV5-1; 12 bases agree with TRBD1. Per germline, CDR1 SGHRS and CDR2 YFSETQ. The CDR3 is 16 residues long. With V trimmed by 0 bases and J by 5 bases, 6 bases remained unmatched. CDR3 sequence reads: CASSLGWGQGANEQYF. The CDR3 DNA sequence: TGCGCCAGCAGCTTGGGTTGGGGACAGGGGGCGAACGAGCAGTACTTC.

CDR3 amino acids: CASRRDRGYGYTF. CDR3 sequence (DNA): TGTGCCAGCAGAAGAGACAGGGGGTATGGCTACACCTTC. The chain is built from TRBV6-5 and TRBJ1-2, with 9 bases fitting TRBD1. This CDR3 is 13 amino acids long. Trimming at V came to 6 bases and at J to 5 bases, leaving 4 bases not matched to a gene. Germline V gives CDR1 MNHEY, CDR2 SVGAGI.

The chain carries TRBV13 and TRBJ2-1, with TRBD2 as a possible D gene (6 bases). Trimming cost V 6 bases and J 2 bases, with 23 bases left between them. There are 18 residues in the CDR3. Germline lookup yields CDR1 PRHDT and CDR2 FYEKMQ (reference sequence). The CDR3 spells CASSPKDYRDRAYNEQFF. The CDR3 DNA sequence: TGTGCCAGCAGTCCCAAGGACTACCGGGATCGAGCCTACAATGAGCAGTTCTTC. The whole variable domain, filled in from reference TRBV13 and TRBJ2-1, reads AAGVIQSPRHLIKEKRETATLKCYPIPRHDTVYWYQQGPGQDPQFLISFYEKMQSDKGSIPDRFSAQQFSDYHSELNMSSLELGDSALYFCASSPKDYRDRAYNEQFFGPGTRLTVL.

The chain is built from TRBV18 and TRBJ1-2, with 7 bases that match TRBD1. V dropped 4 bases and J dropped 8; count of bases not matched to a gene: 19. The CDR3 totals 17 residues. Germline V gene lookup returns CDR1 KGHSH and CDR2 LQKENI. Written as DNA, the CDR3 is TGTGCCAGCTCACTGACCGGGACAGCTACTGTTTTAGGCGGCTACACCTTC. Translation: CASSLTGTATVLGGYTF.

This chain joins TRBV12-3 or TRBV12-4 and TRBJ1-2, with a tentative D call TRBD1 (5 bases). Trimming took off 5 bases at V and 8 bases at J, with 15 bases between the two ends. The CDR3 is 13 residues long. The CDR3 bases are TGTGCCAGCAGTCCGGGACGGAGGGAGGGCTACACCTTC. Its protein is CASSPGRREGYTF.

The chain's CDR3 is CASSRTSNQPQHF. The DNA for the CDR3 is TGTGCCAGCAGTAGGACAAGCAATCAGCCCCAGCATTTT. The chain employs TRBV6-4 and TRBJ1-5; a weak D match, TRBD1 (5 bases). CDR1 is MRHNA, CDR2 SNTAGT, per germline. This CDR3 is built from 13 residues. With 5 bases removed from V and 1 base from J, the gap between germline ends came to 6 bases.

The gene calls are TRBV9 and TRBJ1-2; 7 bases align to TRBD1. The CDR3 covers 15 residues. J gave up 4 bases and V 3 bases, and 9 bases lay outside the gene matches. Germline CDR1 is SGDLS and CDR2 is YYNGEE. CDR3 sequence reads: CASSAGQDSGYGYTF. The CDR3, as DNA: TGTGCCAGCAGCGCAGGACAGGATAGCGGCTATGGCTACACCTTC.

This clone was observed a single time. The J gene is TRBJ2-3, the V gene TRBV18; D perhaps matches TRBD1 (6 bases). Per germline, CDR1 KGHSH and CDR2 LQKENI. CDR3 length: 13 residues. Between the trimmed V and J ends, which lost 5 bases and 4 bases, there was a span of 10 bases. In DNA, the CDR3 is TGTGCCAGCTCAAGCTGGACAGCAGATACGCAGTATTTT. Translating gives CASSSWTADTQYF.

This rearrangement joins TRBV7-3 to TRBJ1-6; D uncertain. The germline CDR1 and CDR2 sequences are SGHTA and FQGTGA. Trimming took 4 bases from V and 10 from J, leaving 8 bases between them. CDR3 length: 12 amino acids. CDR3 bases: TGTGCCAGCAGCTCTCCGGGGTCACCCCTCCACTTT. Translation gives CASSSPGSPLHF.

The gene calls are TRBV29-1 and TRBJ2-3, with 10 bases aligning to TRBD1. Trimming took 7 bases from V and 5 from J; bases not matched to a gene: 3. The CDR3 consists of 12 residues. Germline CDR1 and CDR2: SQVTM and ANQGSEA. This CDR3 is CSGRTGGDTQYF. CDR3 in DNA: TGCAGCGGACGGACAGGGGGAGATACGCAGTATTTT.

The CDR3 sequence is CASSLVGQATNYGYTF. For the CDR3, the DNA is TGTGCCAGCAGCTTAGTTGGCCAGGCTACTAACTATGGCTACACCTTC. The chain is built from TRBV7-9 and TRBJ1-2; D is ambiguous. The CDR3 totals 16 residues. Germline-derived CDR1 and CDR2 are SEHNR and FQNEAQ (reference sequence). The V and J ends lost 1 base and 0 bases respectively, with 12 bases between them.

J is TRBJ1-5 and V is TRBV19; 10 bases agree with TRBD1. J lost 6 bases, V lost 4 bases, and 6 bases had no gene match. Germline loops: CDR1 LNHDA, CDR2 SQIVND (reference sequence). The CDR3 contains 15 residues. DNA for the CDR3: TGTGCCAGTAGTACCAGACAGGGGGCCAGTCAGCCCCAGCATTTT. It encodes CASSTRQGASQPQHF.

The V and J genes are TRBV9 and TRBJ1-2; D is unresolved. This CDR3 spans 13 amino acids. V was trimmed by 3 bases and J by 6 bases, leaving 12 bases between them. CDR1 is SGDLS and CDR2 is YYNGEE in the germline V gene. CDR3 sequence: CASSAAVSNGYTF. CDR3 nucleotides: TGTGCCAGCAGCGCGGCGGTCAGTAATGGCTACACCTTC.

V gene TRBV5-1 combines with J gene TRBJ1-5; no firm D call. This CDR3 spans 14 amino acids. Germline CDR1 reads SGHRS; CDR2 reads YFSETQ. The ends were cut back, 0 bases at V and 2 bases at J, with 6 bases in the middle. CDR3 DNA: TGCGCCAGCAGCTTGGGAGAGGGCAATCAGCCCCAGCATTTT. Protein product: CASSLGEGNQPQHF.

This clone was found many times. The genes are TRBV6-1 and TRBJ1-2; perhaps TRBD1 as D (5 bases). CDR1 and CDR2 (germline): MNHNS, SASEGT. This CDR3 has 13 residues. V lost 2 bases to trimming and J lost 4 bases, with 8 bases between them. In DNA, the CDR3 is TGTGCCAGCAGTGAAAGGGGCCTCTATGGCTACACCTTC. This gives the protein CASSERGLYGYTF.

The gene calls are TRBV30 and TRBJ2-6, with 8 bases lining up with TRBD1. With 1 base clipped from V and 3 bases from J, the junction kept 5 bases outside the gene matches. From germline, CDR1 is GTSNPN and CDR2 SVGIG (reference sequence). The CDR3 spans 16 residues. This chain's CDR3 is CAWSGQGIGGANVLTF. CDR3 nucleotides: TGTGCCTGGAGTGGACAGGGGATAGGTGGGGCCAACGTCCTGACTTTC.

This sequence joins TRBV23-1 and TRBJ2-3; 9 bases fit TRBD1. TRBV23-1 is noted as an ORF with a role that remains uncertain. The trim removed 8 bases at V and 0 bases at J, leaving 6 bases unmatched. The CDR3 sequence is 15 residues long. The CDR3 reads CASCRDRASTDTQYF. CDR3 coding DNA: TGCGCCAGCTGTCGGGACAGGGCTAGCACAGATACGCAGTATTTT.

This clone was detected once. V and J are TRBV7-8 and TRBJ1-3; D not certain. The CDR3 runs to 16 residues. V lost 5 bases, J lost 0 bases, and 14 bases lay in between. Looked up from germline, CDR1 is SGHVS and CDR2 is FQNEAQ. The DNA of the CDR3 is TGTGCCAGCAGCCCGTCGGTGGTCCGCTCTGGAAACACCATATATTTT. Translating gives CASSPSVVRSGNTIYF.

The J gene is TRBJ1-2, the V gene TRBV6-5; TRBD1 aligns across 8 bases. The germline gives CDR1 MNHEY, CDR2 SVGAGI. The CDR3 loop spans 15 amino acids. Trimming cost V 6 bases and J 2 bases; bases outside gene matches: 8. The CDR3 DNA sequence: TGTGCCAGCAGCCGTCTCGGACAGGGCAACTATGGCTACACCTTC. It encodes CASSRLGQGNYGYTF.

This clone was recorded once. The rearrangement links TRBV14 to TRBJ1-6; D unclear. The CDR3 is made up of 15 amino acids. CDR1 and CDR2 from the germline V gene are SGHDN and FVKESK. V lost 2 bases and J lost 6, with 11 bases in between. CDR3: CASSQQPGGNSPLHF. The DNA of the CDR3 is TGTGCCAGCAGCCAACAGCCAGGTGGTAATTCACCCCTCCACTTT. Looking up the rest from reference TRBV14 and TRBJ1-6 gives the full variable domain: EAGVTQFPSHSVIEKGQTVTLRCDPISGHDNLYWYRRVMGKEIKFLLHFVKESKQDESGMPNNRFLAERTGGTYSTLKVQPAELEDSGVYFCASSQQPGGNSPLHFGNGTRLTVT.